This T cell receptor beta chain appears in the sequencing data of a study of T cells in Graves' hyperthyroidism and ophthalmopathy. Study conclusions and caveats: Appearing also in blood were most of the thyroid clonotypes expanded above 0.001.

This clonotype was detected many times. Antigen: not known. RNA transcripts gave rise to amplified TCR beta CDR3 regions. The primer set for the first-round RT-PCR of the TCR CDR3 was HTBI. TCRdb re-called the multiplex PCR reads through MiXCR, storing one row per CDR3 protein. This table has 300,000 to 450,000 distinct CDR3 sequences, approximately 17% appearing once. CDR3 length equals 17 residues. V was pared by 6 bases and J by 0 bases, with 9 bases of the junction left unmatched. Source material: blood. The receptor was isolated from a man younger than 30 with Graves' ophthalmopathy. The chain uses TRBV12-3 or TRBV12-4 and TRBJ1-5, with 9 bases lining up with TRBD1. The CDR3 sequence: CASSIQGARYSNQPQHF. In DNA, the CDR3 is TGTGCCAGCAGCATACAGGGGGCCCGCTATAGCAATCAGCCCCAGCATTTT.